This passage covers 30 T cell receptor beta chains from one sample sequenced in a study of OX40 agonist ivuxolimab in advanced cancers. The method was the immunoSEQ multiplex PCR assay. This is the immuneACCESS table as TCRdb keeps it, with only in-frame sequences that have V and J called. A part of the clones is gone; compared with another copy, unresolved V genes explain less than half, and the rest is unexplained. The sample includes 90,000 or so clones, with around 90% observed a single time. Around 0.76% of the sample rests with the top ten. The input for sequencing was CD4+ or CD8+ T cells sorted from blood, taken in a trial of the OX40 agonist ivuxolimab. The receptors here all came from an adult with an advanced solid tumor such as melanoma, head and neck, liver or kidney cancer.

This clone has just one count. The chain is built from TRBV29-1 and TRBJ2-5; D unclear. The V end was cut by 5 bases, the J end by 5 bases, with 12 bases between. Germline-derived CDR1 and CDR2 are SQVTM and ANQGSEA. This CDR3 has 12 residues. The CDR3 region is CSVKIEWETQYF. The CDR3 DNA follows: TGCAGCGTTAAAATCGAGTGGGAGACCCAGTACTTC.

The chain employs TRBV7-2 and TRBJ2-7, with TRBD1 matching 9 bases. CDR3 length: 17 residues. CDR1 is SGHTA, CDR2 FQGNSA, per germline. V shed 5 bases and J 3 bases; nucleotides not matched to a gene: 14. CDR3 sequence (DNA): TGTGCCAGCAGCCCGGACAGGGGCCTGGGGGGAAGCTACGAGCAGTACTTC. Encoded protein: CASSPDRGLGGSYEQYF.

This chain joins TRBV5-4 and TRBJ2-1; D may be TRBD2 (6 bases). The germline V gene has CDR1 SGHNT and CDR2 YYREEE (reference sequence). This CDR3 contains 16 residues. The V gene lost 4 bases and the J gene lost 7 bases, with 21 bases spanning the gap. As DNA, the CDR3 is TGTGCCAGCAGCCCGGTTTTCGGGCGGGATATGAATGAGCAGTTCTTC. Protein: CASSPVFGRDMNEQFF.

This clone was seen once. The chain links TRBV18 to TRBJ2-2; 10 bases agree with TRBD1. J lost 4 bases, V lost 1 base, and 9 bases had no gene match. Germline V gene data show CDR1 as KGHSH and CDR2 as LQKENI. The CDR3 loop spans 18 amino acids. For the CDR3, the DNA is TGTGCCAGCTCACCACGTCGTCTAGGACAGGGGGTCACCGGGGAGCTGTTTTTT. Translating it yields CASSPRRLGQGVTGELFF.

The genes are TRBV5-1 and TRBJ1-4, with TRBD1 as a possible D gene (6 bases). V was cut by 4 bases and J by 7 bases, with 14 bases left in between. CDR1 SGHRS and CDR2 YFSETQ come from the germline V gene. This CDR3 has 14 residues. CDR3 sequence: CASSTGQFPEKLFF. The CDR3 DNA reads TGCGCCAGCAGCACGGGACAATTCCCTGAAAAACTGTTTTTT.

This chain joins TRBV11-3 and TRBJ2-5; a possible D gene is TRBD1 (6 bases). This CDR3 has 15 residues. The V gene's germline CDR1 is SGHNT and CDR2 YENEEA. V shed 2 bases and J shed 5 bases, with 15 bases lying between them. The CDR3 is CASSLRVRGSETQYF. The CDR3 coding sequence is TGTGCCAGCAGCTTAAGGGTCAGGGGCAGCGAGACCCAGTACTTC.

The chain uses TRBV30 and TRBJ2-7; 8 bases match TRBD2. Losses at the gene ends were 3 bases for V and 2 bases for J; bases not matched to a gene: 9. The CDR3 is 15 residues long. The V gene's germline CDR1 is GTSNPN and CDR2 SVGIG (reference sequence). The CDR3 DNA is TGTGCCTGGAGAGCAACTAGCGGAAGGGCCTACGAGCAGTACTTC. Protein sequence: CAWRATSGRAYEQYF.

V gene TRBV11-3 combines with J gene TRBJ2-1, with TRBD2 as a possible D gene (5 bases). Trimming stripped 6 bases from V and 3 bases from J, with 21 bases between. This CDR3 spans 17 amino acids. Germline loops: CDR1 SGHNT, CDR2 YENEEA. CDR3 sequence: CASSRRIAGSFYNEQFF. CDR3 sequence (DNA): TGTGCCAGCAGTCGCCGAATCGCGGGTTCCTTCTACAATGAGCAGTTCTTC.

Concerning this clone: Within the sample, other DNA sequences also encode this same CDR3. The chain carries TRBV2 and TRBJ2-5; 9 bases map to TRBD1. Per germline, CDR1 SNHLY and CDR2 FYNNEI. V was clipped by 4 bases and J by 4 bases; unmatched bases: 1. The CDR3 is 13 amino acids. The CDR3 region is CASSADRGETQYF. DNA of the CDR3: TGTGCCAGCAGTGCGGACAGGGGAGAGACCCAGTACTTC.

V usage is TRBV2 and J usage is TRBJ2-3, with unresolved D. Trimming pared 2 bases from V and 5 bases from J, leaving 20 bases between. This CDR3 is 17 amino acids long. CDR1 and CDR2 (germline): SNHLY, FYNNEI. CDR3 amino acids: CASSETSLGNFRDTQYF. CDR3 sequence (DNA): TGTGCCAGCAGTGAAACATCGCTAGGAAATTTTAGAGATACGCAGTATTTT.

On this clone: The junction departs from germline at one end; a sequencing error may be responsible. This chain joins TRBV5-6 and TRBJ2-6, with D unclear. CDR1 is SGHDT, CDR2 YYEEEE, per germline. This CDR3 contains 17 residues. The CDR3: CASGATNSQKSGQRPDF. CDR3 DNA: TGTGCCAGCGGCGCCACCAATAGTCAAAAGTCGGGCCAACGTCCTGATTTC.

The sample holds one count of this clone. The chain recombines TRBV4-1 with TRBJ1-4, with 7 bases aligning to TRBD1. Germline values: CDR1 MGHRA, CDR2 YSYEKL. The CDR3 extends over 15 amino acids. With 3 bases clipped from V and 7 bases from J, the junction kept 8 bases outside the gene matches. Written as DNA, the CDR3 is TGCGCCAGCAGCCACCTTGACAGGGAGGGTGAAAAACTGTTTTTT. Translating gives CASSHLDREGEKLFF.

This chain joins TRBV5-1 and TRBJ1-1; D not certain. Trimming took 6 bases from V and 0 from J, leaving 9 bases between them. Germline CDR1 and CDR2: SGHRS and YFSETQ. This CDR3 contains 13 residues. As DNA, the CDR3 is TGCGCCAGCAAAGTTTACATGAACACTGAAGCTTTCTTT. This sequence encodes CASKVYMNTEAFF.

The chain is built from TRBV5-4 and TRBJ2-7, with unresolved D. With 2 bases removed from V and 4 bases from J, the gap between germline ends came to 7 bases. The CDR3 extends over 12 amino acids. Germline loops: CDR1 SGHNT, CDR2 YYREEE (reference sequence). The CDR3 spells CASSFMRYEQYF. The CDR3 coding sequence is TGTGCCAGCAGCTTCATGAGGTACGAGCAGTACTTC. Variable domain in full (rest from reference TRBV5-4 and TRBJ2-7): ETGVTQSPTHLIKTRGQQVTLRCSSQSGHNTVSWYQQALGQGPQFIFQYYREEENGRGNFPPRFSGLQFPNYSSELNVNALELDDSALYLCASSFMRYEQYFGPGTRLTVT.

In nucleotides, the CDR3 is TGTGCCAGCAGCATCTTCGGACAGGTTAGCTCCTACGAGCAGTACTTC. This codes for CASSIFGQVSSYEQYF. The chain recombines TRBV27 with TRBJ2-7; 7 bases match TRBD1. The CDR3 runs 16 residues. Germline V gene lookup returns CDR1 MNHEY and CDR2 SMNVEV (reference sequence). Trimming at V came to 6 bases and at J to 0 bases, leaving 11 bases not matched to a gene.

This chain uses TRBV7-9 with TRBJ2-5; 9 bases map to TRBD1. Germline V gene data show CDR1 as SEHNR and CDR2 as FQNEAQ (reference sequence). J lost 4 bases, V lost 3 bases, and 9 bases had no gene match. The CDR3 runs to 16 residues. The chain's CDR3 is CASSLTGTGLRETQYF. The CDR3 DNA reads TGTGCCAGCAGCTTGACCGGGACAGGGTTACGAGAGACCCAGTACTTC.

This chain links TRBV5-1 with TRBJ1-2; TRBD1 is a possible D gene (5 bases). V lost 4 bases to trimming and J lost 5 bases, with 15 bases between them. This CDR3 is 14 amino acids long. The germline gives CDR1 SGHRS, CDR2 YFSETQ. The CDR3 reads CASSRDGQRYGYTF. In nucleotides, the CDR3 is TGCGCCAGCAGCCGGGACGGGCAAAGGTATGGCTACACCTTC.

The chain has TRBV5-1 and TRBJ2-2, with 8 bases identical to TRBD2. The CDR3 loop spans 17 amino acids. Germline lookup yields CDR1 SGHRS and CDR2 YFSETQ. With V trimmed by 4 bases and J by 1 base, 9 bases remained unmatched. CDR3 loop: CASSRRPAGVNTGELFF. In DNA, the CDR3 is TGCGCCAGCAGCCGGCGTCCAGCGGGAGTGAACACCGGGGAGCTGTTTTTT.

A single count supports this clone. This sequence joins TRBV7-3 and TRBJ2-2; 8 positions agree with TRBD2. The length of the CDR3 is 15 residues. Germline V gene lookup returns CDR1 SGHTA and CDR2 FQGTGA. V trimming: 0 bases; J trimming: 5 bases; junction bases outside the gene matches: 2. The CDR3 DNA follows: TGTGCCAGCAGCTTAACGGGACTAGGAACCGGGGAGCTGTTTTTT. Translated, it gives CASSLTGLGTGELFF.

This chain joins TRBV11-3 and TRBJ1-2; the D is unclear. The V end was cut by 3 bases, the J end by 8 bases, with 10 bases between. Germline V lookup: CDR1 SGHNT, CDR2 YENEEA. The CDR3 length is 12 residues. CDR3 amino acids: CASSLRARGYTF. CDR3 coding DNA: TGTGCCAGCAGCTTGAGGGCGAGAGGCTACACCTTC. The full variable domain, with the rest looked up from reference TRBV11-3 and TRBJ1-2, is EAGVVQSPRYKIIEKKQPVAFWCNPISGHNTLYWYLQNLGQGPELLIRYENEEAVDDSQLPKDRFSAERLKGVDSTLKIQPAELGDSAVYLCASSLRARGYTFGSGTRLTVV.

The table lists this clone with a count of one. The chain recombines TRBV19 with TRBJ2-3; possible D gene TRBD2, 6 bases. CDR1 and CDR2 from the germline V gene are LNHDA and SQIVND (reference sequence). The CDR3 runs 15 residues. Trimming took 4 bases from V and 5 from J, leaving 16 bases between them. CDR3 sequence (DNA): TGTGCCAGTAGTACGTCCGGGACTCGGGGAGATACGCAGTATTTT. The encoded protein is CASSTSGTRGDTQYF.

The CDR3 loop reads CASGKGRDSRAGANVLTF. The CDR3 nucleotides read TGTGCCAGCGGCAAAGGGAGAGACAGCAGGGCTGGGGCCAACGTCCTGACTTTC. V is TRBV28 and J is TRBJ2-6; either TRBD1 or TRBD2 may supply D (5 bases each). The CDR3 length is 18 residues. V dropped 8 bases and J dropped 2 bases, with 22 bases sitting between them. Germline CDR1 MDHEN, CDR2 SYDVKM.

This clone was seen only once. The rearrangement joins TRBV28 to TRBJ2-3; TRBD1 matches at 9 bases. Looked up from germline, CDR1 is MDHEN and CDR2 is SYDVKM. V lost 6 bases and J lost 4; bases outside the gene matches: 5. CDR3 size: 14 residues. CDR3 region: CASSYRTGADTQYF. The CDR3 bases are TGTGCCAGCAGCTATAGGACAGGGGCAGATACGCAGTATTTT.

The chain couples TRBV6-6 to TRBJ1-1; D remains unclear. The CDR3 has 15 residues. Germline V CDR1 and CDR2: MNHNY, SVGAGI (reference sequence). Trimming shortened V by 2 bases and J by 0 bases, and 10 bases separated the two germline ends. Here the CDR3 DNA reads TGTGCCAGCAGTTACCGCCCGATCATGAACACTGAAGCTTTCTTT. It specifies CASSYRPIMNTEAFF.

This clone occurred once. The V gene is TRBV18, the J gene TRBJ1-2, with D possibly TRBD1 on 5 matching bases. Germline CDR1 KGHSH, CDR2 LQKENI. Trimming took 2 bases from V and 4 from J, leaving 11 bases between them. This CDR3 contains 14 residues. The CDR3 bases are TGTGCCAGCTCACCAGACAGCGAAGTCTATGGCTACACCTTC. It specifies CASSPDSEVYGYTF.

V and J are TRBV19 and TRBJ1-5; D not certain. This CDR3 comprises 16 residues. Trimming cost V 0 bases and J 6 bases, with 15 bases left between them. CDR1 is LNHDA and CDR2 is SQIVND in the germline V gene (reference sequence). The CDR3 region has the DNA TGTGCCAGTAGTATAGAGGGCGTGGCAGGCCCTCAGCCCCAGCATTTT. It yields the protein CASSIEGVAGPQPQHF. Combining the CDR3 with reference TRBV19 and TRBJ1-5 gives the whole variable domain DGGITQSPKYLFRKEGQNVTLSCEQNLNHDAMYWYRQDPGQGLRLIYYSQIVNDFQKGDIAEGYSVSREKKESFPLTVTSAQKNPTAFYLCASSIEGVAGPQPQHFGDGTRLSIL.

V and J are TRBV11-3 and TRBJ2-1; possibly TRBD1 or TRBD2 for D (5 bases each). The CDR3 spans 15 residues. Trimming cost V 3 bases and J 8 bases, with 17 bases left between them. Germline CDR1 and CDR2: SGHNT and YENEEA. CDR3 protein: CASSFGRGVQYEQFF. The CDR3 DNA sequence: TGTGCCAGCAGCTTTGGACGAGGGGTACAATATGAGCAGTTCTTC.

The CDR3 sequence: CASSVDGQGSYEQYF. The CDR3 coding sequence is TGTGCCAGCAGCGTAGACGGACAGGGCTCCTACGAGCAGTACTTC. This sequence joins TRBV9 and TRBJ2-7; TRBD1 matches at 8 bases. This CDR3 comprises 15 residues. Unmatched junction bases numbered 2, after V lost 0 bases and J lost 0 bases. Germline CDR1 SGDLS, CDR2 YYNGEE. Filled out from reference TRBV9 and TRBJ2-7, the complete variable domain reads DSGVTQTPKHLITATGQRVTLRCSPRSGDLSVYWYQQSLDQGLQFLIQYYNGEERAKGNILERFSAQQFPDLHSELNLSSLELGDSALYFCASSVDGQGSYEQYFGPGTRLTVT.

The chain is built from TRBV6-5 and TRBJ1-5; D remains ambiguous. This CDR3 has 14 residues. The V end was cut by 2 bases, the J end by 4 bases, with 9 bases between. The germline CDR1 and CDR2 sequences are MNHEY and SVGAGI. CDR3 sequence (DNA): TGTGCCAGCAGTTACCTACTGAGAAATCAGCCCCAGCATTTT. This encodes CASSYLLRNQPQHF.

The gene calls are TRBV7-9 and TRBJ2-3; TRBD2 matches 11 bases. The germline V gene has CDR1 SEHNR and CDR2 FQNEAQ (reference sequence). V trimming: 4 bases; J trimming: 6 bases; junction bases outside the gene matches: 6. The CDR3 contains 15 residues. CDR3 sequence: CASSSTSGSSDTQYF. CDR3 DNA sequence: TGTGCCAGCAGCTCTACTAGCGGGAGTTCCGATACGCAGTATTTT.